This is a list of T cell receptor beta chains from one sample in a study of blood T cells in healthy people across ages. A single record per CDR3 protein comes from TCRdb applying MiXCR to the 5' RACE reads. The table lists about 1,500,000 distinct CDR3 sequences, roughly 45% of them singletons. The sequenced sample consisted of blood. These TCRs come from a woman younger than 35 in good health. Both conserved end residues are part of each CDR3. Fields, in order: J gene, V gene, CDR3 protein.

>NA|TRBV29-1
CSAPVSGQGTYNEQYF
>TRBJ2-1|TRBV11-2
CASSQGTEKFHEQFF
>TRBJ2-3|TRBV7-2
CASSLWKREGTDTQYF
>TRBJ2-7|TRBV27
CASRPSGSTYEQYF
>TRBJ2-7|TRBV4-2
CASSHRLTSGGSYEQYF
>TRBJ1-1|TRBV20-1
CSLTGETEAFF
>TRBJ2-1|TRBV27
CANKGVLADNEQFF
>TRBJ2-3|TRBV28
CASSSTVSTDTQYF
>TRBJ2-6|TRBV3-1
CASSQGMHTGANVLTF
>TRBJ1-5|TRBV4-1
CASSQYRDSSNQPQHF
>TRBJ2-5|TRBV7-2
CASSPPAGAPFGQYF
>TRBJ1-4|TRBV7-6
CASSWTESNEKLFF
>NA|TRBV5-1
CASSNRASGSRSYNEQYF
>TRBJ2-2|TRBV10-3
CAASVLAGTGELFF
>TRBJ2-2|TRBV28
CASSLMGTGELFF
>TRBJ1-1|TRBV20-1
CSARGTGLTEAFF
>TRBJ2-7|TRBV2
CASSEGDGYEQYF
>TRBJ2-2|TRBV29-1
CSVGGQFSGELFF
>TRBJ1-1|TRBV25-1
CASSDEGLWGGAFF
>TRBJ2-3|TRBV5-4
CASSLKGYTDTQYF
>TRBJ2-5|TRBV5-5
CASSQRTSGGIWRETQYF
>TRBJ2-3|TRBV3-1
CASSQWARASTDTQYF
>TRBJ2-7|TRBV25-1
CASRVTGGNEQYF
>TRBJ1-5|TRBV7-6
CASSFSQDQPQHF
>TRBJ2-2|TRBV4-1
CAGSHPRENTGELFF
>TRBJ2-5|TRBV7-9
CASSRPGLGGETQYF
>TRBJ1-6|TRBV27
CASGRASSSYNSPLHF
>TRBJ2-7|TRBV21-1
CASPGQGAYEQYF
>TRBJ2-3|TRBV20-1
CSATETRLAGSSTDTQYF
>TRBJ2-1|TRBV4-2
CASSQGAGVTGQFF
>TRBJ1-5|TRBV20-1
CSARTSGSPQHF